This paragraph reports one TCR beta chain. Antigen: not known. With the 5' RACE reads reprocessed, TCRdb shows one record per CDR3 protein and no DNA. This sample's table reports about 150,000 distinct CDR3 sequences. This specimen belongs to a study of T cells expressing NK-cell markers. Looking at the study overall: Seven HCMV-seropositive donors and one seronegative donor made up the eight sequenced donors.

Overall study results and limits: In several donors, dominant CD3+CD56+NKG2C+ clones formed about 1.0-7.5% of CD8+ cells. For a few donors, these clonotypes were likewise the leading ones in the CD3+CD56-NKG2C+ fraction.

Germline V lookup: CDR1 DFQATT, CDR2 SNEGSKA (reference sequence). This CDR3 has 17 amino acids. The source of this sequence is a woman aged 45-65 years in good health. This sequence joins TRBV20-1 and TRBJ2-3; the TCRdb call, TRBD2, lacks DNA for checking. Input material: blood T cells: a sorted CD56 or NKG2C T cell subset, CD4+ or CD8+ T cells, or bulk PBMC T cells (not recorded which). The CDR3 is CSARDLRTSVFTDTQYF.